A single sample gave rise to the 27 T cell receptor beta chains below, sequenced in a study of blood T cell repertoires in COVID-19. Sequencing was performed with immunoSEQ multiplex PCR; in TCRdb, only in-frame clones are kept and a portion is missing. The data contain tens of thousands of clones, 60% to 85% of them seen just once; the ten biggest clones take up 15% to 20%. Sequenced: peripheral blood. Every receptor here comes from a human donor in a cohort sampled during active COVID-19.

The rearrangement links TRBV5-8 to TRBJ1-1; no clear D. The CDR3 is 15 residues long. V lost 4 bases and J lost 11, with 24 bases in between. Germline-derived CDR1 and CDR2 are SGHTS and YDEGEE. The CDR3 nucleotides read TGTGCCAGCAGCCGCCGCGAAATCCTGTACGGTATGGCTTTCTTT. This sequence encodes CASSRREILYGMAFF.

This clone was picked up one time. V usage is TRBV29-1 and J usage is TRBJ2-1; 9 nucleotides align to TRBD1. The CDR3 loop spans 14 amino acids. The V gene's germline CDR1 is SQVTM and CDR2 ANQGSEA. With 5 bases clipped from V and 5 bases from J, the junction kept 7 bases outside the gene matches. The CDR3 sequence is CSVTGTGYNNEQFF. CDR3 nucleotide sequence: TGCAGCGTTACCGGGACAGGGTATAACAATGAGCAGTTCTTC.

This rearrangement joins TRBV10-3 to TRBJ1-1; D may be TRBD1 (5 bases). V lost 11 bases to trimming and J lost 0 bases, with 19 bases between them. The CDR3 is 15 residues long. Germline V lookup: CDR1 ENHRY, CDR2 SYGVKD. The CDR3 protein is CAPRPGPGLNTEAFF. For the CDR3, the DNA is TGTGCCCCAAGACCAGGGCCAGGGTTGAACACTGAAGCTTTCTTT.

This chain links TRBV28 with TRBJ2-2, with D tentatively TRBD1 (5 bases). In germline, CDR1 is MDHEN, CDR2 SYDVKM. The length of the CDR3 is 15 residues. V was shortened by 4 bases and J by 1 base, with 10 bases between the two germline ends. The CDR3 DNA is TGTGCCAGCAGTTCCCCGACAGAGAACACCGGGGAGCTGTTTTTT. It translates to CASSSPTENTGELFF.

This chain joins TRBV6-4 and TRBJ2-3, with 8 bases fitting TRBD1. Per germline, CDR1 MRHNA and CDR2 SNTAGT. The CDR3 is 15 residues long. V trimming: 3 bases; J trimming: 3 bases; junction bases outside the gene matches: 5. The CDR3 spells CASSEQGGGTDTQYF. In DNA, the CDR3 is TGTGCCAGCAGTGAACAGGGGGGCGGGACAGATACGCAGTATTTT.

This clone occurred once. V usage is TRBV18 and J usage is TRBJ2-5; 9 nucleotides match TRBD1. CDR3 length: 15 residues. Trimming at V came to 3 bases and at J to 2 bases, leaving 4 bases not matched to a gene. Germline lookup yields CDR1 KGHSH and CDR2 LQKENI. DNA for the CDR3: TGTGCCAGCTCACCTGGGACAGGGCCACAAGAGACCCAGTACTTC. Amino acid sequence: CASSPGTGPQETQYF.

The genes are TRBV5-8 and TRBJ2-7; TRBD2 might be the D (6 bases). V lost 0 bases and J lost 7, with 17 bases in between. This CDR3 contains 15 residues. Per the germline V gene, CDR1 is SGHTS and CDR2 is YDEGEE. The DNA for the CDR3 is TGTGCCAGCAGCTTGGGCGTCCGGAGGGTCGGTGAGCAGTACTTC. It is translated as CASSLGVRRVGEQYF.

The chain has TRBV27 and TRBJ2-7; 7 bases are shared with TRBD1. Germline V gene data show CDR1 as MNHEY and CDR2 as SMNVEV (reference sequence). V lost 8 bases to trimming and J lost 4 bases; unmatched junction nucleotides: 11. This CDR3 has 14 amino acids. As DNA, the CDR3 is TGTGCCAGCGCCTCTGGGGGCAGGGGGTACGAGCAGTACTTC. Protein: CASASGGRGYEQYF.

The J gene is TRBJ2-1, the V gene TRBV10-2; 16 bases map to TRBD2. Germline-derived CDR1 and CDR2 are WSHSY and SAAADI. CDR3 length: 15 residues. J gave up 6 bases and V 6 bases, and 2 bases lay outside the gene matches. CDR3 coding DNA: TGCGCCAGCAGAGGGACTAGCGGGAGGGGCAATGAGCAGTTCTTC. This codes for CASRGTSGRGNEQFF.

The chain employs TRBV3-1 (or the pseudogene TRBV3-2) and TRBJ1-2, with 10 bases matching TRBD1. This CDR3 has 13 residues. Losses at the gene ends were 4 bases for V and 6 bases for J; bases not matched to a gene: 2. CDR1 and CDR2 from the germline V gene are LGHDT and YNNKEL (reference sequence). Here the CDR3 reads CASSRGTGDGYTF. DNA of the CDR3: TGTGCCAGCAGCCGAGGGACAGGGGATGGCTACACCTTC.

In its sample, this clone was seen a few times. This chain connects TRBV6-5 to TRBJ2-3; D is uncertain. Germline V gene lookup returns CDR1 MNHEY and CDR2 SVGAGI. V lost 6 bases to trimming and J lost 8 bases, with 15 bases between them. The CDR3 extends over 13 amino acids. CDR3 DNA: TGTGCCAGCAGCGTGACGCCGGCAGGTACGCAGTATTTT. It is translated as CASSVTPAGTQYF.

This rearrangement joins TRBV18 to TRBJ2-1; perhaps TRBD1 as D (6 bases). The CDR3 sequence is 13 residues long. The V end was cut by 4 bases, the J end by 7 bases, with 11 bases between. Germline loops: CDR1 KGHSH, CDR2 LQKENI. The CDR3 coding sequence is TGTGCCAGCTCACTCACAGGGACGAATGAGCAGTTCTTC. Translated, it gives CASSLTGTNEQFF.

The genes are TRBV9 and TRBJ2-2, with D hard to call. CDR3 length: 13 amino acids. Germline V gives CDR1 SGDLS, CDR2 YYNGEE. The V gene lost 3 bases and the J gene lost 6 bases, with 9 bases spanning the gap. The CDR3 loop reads CASSASPPGELFF. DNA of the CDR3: TGTGCCAGCAGCGCCTCCCCCCCCGGGGAGCTGTTTTTT.

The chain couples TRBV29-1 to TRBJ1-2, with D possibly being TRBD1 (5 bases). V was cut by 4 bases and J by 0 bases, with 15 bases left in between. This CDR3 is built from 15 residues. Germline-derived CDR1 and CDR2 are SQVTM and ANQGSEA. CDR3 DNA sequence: TGCAGCGTTGGACCCAACAGGTCTCCTAACTATGGCTACACCTTC. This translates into CSVGPNRSPNYGYTF.

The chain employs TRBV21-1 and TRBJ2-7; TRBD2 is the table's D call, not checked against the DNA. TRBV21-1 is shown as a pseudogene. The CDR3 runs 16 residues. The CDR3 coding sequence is TGTGCCAGCAGCAAAGCGCTAGAATTTAACCAGTACGAGCAGTACGTC. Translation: CASSKALEFNQYEQYV.

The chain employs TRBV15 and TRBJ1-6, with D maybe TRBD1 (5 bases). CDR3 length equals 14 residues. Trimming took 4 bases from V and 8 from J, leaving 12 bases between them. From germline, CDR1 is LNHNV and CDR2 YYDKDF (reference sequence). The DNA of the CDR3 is TGTGCCACCAGCACCCGGGGGGGATATTCACCCCTCCACTTT. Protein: CATSTRGGYSPLHF.

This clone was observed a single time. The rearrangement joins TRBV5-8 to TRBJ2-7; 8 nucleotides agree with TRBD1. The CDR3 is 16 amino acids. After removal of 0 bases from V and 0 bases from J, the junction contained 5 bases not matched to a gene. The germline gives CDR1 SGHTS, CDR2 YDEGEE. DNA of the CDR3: TGTGCCAGCAGCTTGGAGGGACAGGCTGGCTCCTACGAGCAGTACTTC. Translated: CASSLEGQAGSYEQYF.

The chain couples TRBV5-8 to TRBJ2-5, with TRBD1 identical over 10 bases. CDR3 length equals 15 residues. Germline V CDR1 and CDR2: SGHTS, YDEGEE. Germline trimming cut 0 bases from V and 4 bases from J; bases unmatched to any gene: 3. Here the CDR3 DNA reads TGTGCCAGCAGCTTGGGACAGGGGGCGCGAGAGACCCAGTACTTC. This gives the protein CASSLGQGARETQYF. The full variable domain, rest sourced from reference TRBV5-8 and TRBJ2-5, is EAGVTQSPTHLIKTRGQQATLRCSPISGHTSVYWYQQALGLGLQFLLWYDEGEERNRGNFPPRFSGRQFPNYSSELNVNALELEDSALYLCASSLGQGARETQYFGPGTRLLVL.

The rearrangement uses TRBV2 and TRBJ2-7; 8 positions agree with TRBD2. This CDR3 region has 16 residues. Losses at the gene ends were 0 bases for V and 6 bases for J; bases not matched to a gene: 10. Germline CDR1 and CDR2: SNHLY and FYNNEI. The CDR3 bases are TGTGCCAGCAGTGAAGCTGGACCGGGAGGGCTTTTCGAGCAGTACGTC. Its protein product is CASSEAGPGGLFEQYV.

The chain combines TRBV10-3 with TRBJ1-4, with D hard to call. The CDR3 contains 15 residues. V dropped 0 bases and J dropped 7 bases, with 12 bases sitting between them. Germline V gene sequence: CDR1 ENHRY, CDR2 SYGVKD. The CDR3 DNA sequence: TGTGCCATCAGTGAGTCCGGGAGTCCGGGTGAAAAACTGTTTTTT. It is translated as CAISESGSPGEKLFF.

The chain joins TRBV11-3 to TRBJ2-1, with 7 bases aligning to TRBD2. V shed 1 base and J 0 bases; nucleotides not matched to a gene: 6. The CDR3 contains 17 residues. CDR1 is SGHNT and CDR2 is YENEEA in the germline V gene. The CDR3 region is CASSLAPSGFSYNEQFF. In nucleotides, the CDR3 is TGTGCCAGCAGCTTAGCCCCTAGCGGATTCTCCTACAATGAGCAGTTCTTC.

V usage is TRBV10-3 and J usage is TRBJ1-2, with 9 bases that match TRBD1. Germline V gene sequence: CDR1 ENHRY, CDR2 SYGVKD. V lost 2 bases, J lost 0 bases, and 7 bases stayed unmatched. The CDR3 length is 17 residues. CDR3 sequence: CAISEVTGGPANYGYTF. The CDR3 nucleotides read TGTGCCATCAGTGAGGTGACAGGGGGTCCGGCTAACTATGGCTACACCTTC.

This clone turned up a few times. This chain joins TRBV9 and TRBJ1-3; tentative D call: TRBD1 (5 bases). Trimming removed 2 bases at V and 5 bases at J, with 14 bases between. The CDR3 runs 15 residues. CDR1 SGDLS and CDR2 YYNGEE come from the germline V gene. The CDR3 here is CASSVSGMVRNTIYF. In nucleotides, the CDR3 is TGTGCCAGCAGCGTCTCAGGGATGGTGAGAAACACCATATATTTT.

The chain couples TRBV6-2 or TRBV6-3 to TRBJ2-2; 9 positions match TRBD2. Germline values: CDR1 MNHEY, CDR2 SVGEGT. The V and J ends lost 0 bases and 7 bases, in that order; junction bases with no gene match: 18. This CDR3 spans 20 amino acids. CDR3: CASSYSTALWREGRVGELFF. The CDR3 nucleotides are TGTGCCAGCAGTTACTCGACAGCCTTATGGCGGGAGGGCCGTGTCGGGGAGCTGTTTTTT.

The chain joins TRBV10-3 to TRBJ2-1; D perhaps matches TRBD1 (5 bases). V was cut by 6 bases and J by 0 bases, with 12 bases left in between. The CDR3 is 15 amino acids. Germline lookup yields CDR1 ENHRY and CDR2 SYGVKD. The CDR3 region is CAIRATVNSYNEQFF. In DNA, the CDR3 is TGTGCCATCAGGGCGACAGTCAACTCCTACAATGAGCAGTTCTTC.

The CDR3 bases are TGTGCCAGCAGCCGATCATCGGGGTCATTCAATCAGCCCCAGCATTTT. Translation: CASSRSSGSFNQPQHF. The rearrangement uses TRBV6-6 and TRBJ1-5; D unclear. The ends were cut back, 6 bases at V and 3 bases at J, with 18 bases in the middle. The germline gives CDR1 MNHNY, CDR2 SVGAGI (reference sequence). The CDR3 consists of 16 residues.

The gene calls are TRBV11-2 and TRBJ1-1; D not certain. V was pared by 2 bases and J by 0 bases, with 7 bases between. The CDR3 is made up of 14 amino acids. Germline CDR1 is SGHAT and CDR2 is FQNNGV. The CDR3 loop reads CASSLYFMNTEAFF. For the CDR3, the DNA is TGTGCCAGCAGCTTATACTTCATGAACACTGAAGCTTTCTTT.